The rows below give T cell receptor beta chains drawn from one sample of a study of T cell repertoires in cytomegalovirus infection. No antigen is known for these receptors. In TCRdb, the reads were re-called with MiXCR into one record per CDR3 protein. The sample shows 800,000 to 950,000 distinct CDR3 sequences, roughly 33% of them seen only once. The sample in question was cultured CD8+ T cells from PBMCs, obtained from culture after CMV antigen stimulation. These receptors were taken from a human donor in good health (CMV status not recorded). Some clones in this sample may be carry-over from other donors' samples. Both conserved end residues are part of each CDR3. The D gene is left open where the match is weak. Rows give clone size only sometimes, using once, few, many, or a class for an expanded clone.

D gene,J gene,clone size,V gene,CDR3 protein,CDR3 DNA
.,TRBJ2-1,few,TRBV7-6,CASSLGLRGWNEQFF,TGTGCCAGCAGCTTAGGTTTAAGGGGTTGGAATGAGCAGTTCTTC
.,TRBJ2-3,many,TRBV7-2,CASSHPPEDTQYF,TGTGCCAGCAGCCACCCCCCTGAAGATACGCAGTATTTT
.,TRBJ2-3,.,TRBV27,CASSFGGAAGTQYF,TGTGCCAGCAGTTTTGGAGGGGCGGCTGGTACGCAGTATTTT
TRBD1,TRBJ1-5,.,TRBV27,CASSFRGDGSNQPQHF,TGTGCCAGCAGTTTCAGGGGGGACGGGAGCAATCAGCCCCAGCATTTT
.,TRBJ1-6,many,TRBV7-2,CASSLAFGGSPLHF,TGTGCCAGCAGCTTAGCCTTTGGGGGATCACCCCTCCACTTT
.,TRBJ1-4,.,TRBV7-6,CASSPRGSGPIIF,TGTGCCAGCAGCCCACGGGGCAGCGGCCCAATAATCTTT
TRBD1,TRBJ1-1,once,TRBV7-9,CASPGWGQALPAAEAFF,TGTGCCAGTCCAGGGTGGGGACAGGCATTGCCCGCGGCTGAAGCTTTCTTT
.,TRBJ2-1,few,TRBV28,CASSLLPTGQYNEQFF,TGTGCCAGCAGTTTACTACCGACAGGCCAATACAATGAGCAGTTCTTC
.,TRBJ1-5,.,TRBV10-3,CAISEIGTASNQPQHF,TGTGCCATCAGTGAGATCGGCACAGCTAGCAATCAGCCCCAGCATTTT
.,TRBJ2-5,few,TRBV24-1,CATSDLLGPGGETQYF,TGTGCCACCAGTGATTTGCTCGGTCCCGGAGGGGAGACCCAGTACTTC